These T cell receptor beta chains were read from a single sample in a study of blood T cells in healthy people across ages. TCRdb processed the 5' RACE reads anew with MiXCR; each CDR3 protein has one entry. The repertoire consists of about 970,000 distinct CDR3 sequences, with roughly 51% occurring once and the leading ten covering over 20%. Source material: blood. The receptors come from a woman aged 55-69 years in good health. Each CDR3 is given with its conserved first and last residue. D genes are given only for firm matches. Not every row has a clone size; where given, it reads once, few, many or a size class.

v_gene	abundance	d_gene	j_gene	CDR3aa	CDR3nt
TRBV5-5	NA	TRBD1	TRBJ2-5	CASSLLGQQETQYF	TGTGCCAGCAGCTTGTTGGGACAGCAAGAGACCCAGTACTTC
TRBV29-1	few	TRBD2	TRBJ2-4	CSVEEGGRGQYF	TGCAGCGTTGAAGAGGGCGGGAGAGGGCAGTACTTC
TRBV20-1	few	NA	TRBJ2-7	CSARVDNWEQYF	TGCAGTGCTAGAGTTGACAACTGGGAGCAGTACTTC
TRBV27	few	TRBD2	TRBJ2-5	CAGSSEAGGAHGWQYF	TGTGCCGGCAGTTCCGAAGCGGGAGGAGCCCATGGGTGGCAGTACTTC
TRBV6-5	few	TRBD1	TRBJ2-3	CASSLGQVHADTQYF	TGTGCCAGCAGTTTAGGACAGGTCCACGCAGATACGCAGTATTTT
TRBV29-1	few	TRBD2	TRBJ2-7	CSVAYRGGSSYEQYF	TGCAGCGTTGCATATCGCGGGGGAAGCTCCTACGAGCAGTACTTC
TRBV20-1	NA	NA	TRBJ2-3	CSAHTDTQYF	TGCAGTGCTCATACAGATACGCAGTATTTT
TRBV7-8	NA	TRBD2	TRBJ2-3	CASSHRTSGGGGTDTQYF	TGTGCCAGCAGCCACCGGACTAGCGGGGGGGGTGGCACAGATACGCAGTATTTT
TRBV28	NA	NA	TRBJ2-7	CASSFRGESYEQYF	TGTGCCAGCAGTTTCAGGGGCGAGTCCTACGAGCAGTACTTC
TRBV11-2	few	NA	TRBJ2-6	CASSSIGGSGANVLTF	TGTGCCAGCAGCTCGATAGGGGGCTCTGGGGCCAACGTCCTGACTTTC
TRBV5-6	NA	NA	TRBJ1-4	CASSDHPGGEKLFF	TGTGCCAGCAGCGATCACCCAGGAGGTGAAAAACTGTTTTTT
TRBV18	NA	NA	TRBJ2-7	CASSSLIRSYEQYF	TGTGCCAGCTCATCCCTCATCCGGTCCTACGAGCAGTACTTC
TRBV27	NA	TRBD2	TRBJ2-1	CASSSRLARNEQFF	TGTGCCAGCAGTTCAAGACTAGCGAGGAATGAGCAGTTCTTC
TRBV6-5	few	TRBD1	TRBJ1-1	CASSPGDRENTEAFF	TGTGCCAGCAGTCCAGGGGACAGGGAGAACACTGAAGCTTTCTTT
TRBV27	NA	NA	TRBJ2-2	CASSFPPGGTGELFF	TGTGCCAGCAGTTTTCCCCCAGGGGGGACCGGGGAGCTGTTTTTT
TRBV6-6	few	NA	TRBJ2-7	CASSYRDRSYEQYF	TGTGCCAGCAGTTACCGAGACAGGTCATACGAGCAGTACTTC
TRBV5-1	NA	NA	TRBJ2-7	CASSPGAAEQYF	TGCGCCAGCAGCCCGGGAGCAGCCGAGCAGTACTTC
TRBV7-9	NA	TRBD2	TRBJ2-3	CASNAGTSGTDTQYF	TGTGCCAGCAACGCCGGGACTAGTGGGACAGATACGCAGTATTTT
TRBV7-2	NA	NA	TRBJ2-3	CASSGYLGTDTQYF	TGTGCCAGCAGCGGCTATCTTGGGACAGATACGCAGTATTTT
TRBV6-5	NA	NA	TRBJ2-4	CATLTGTAKNIQYF	TGTGCCACCTTGACAGGGACTGCCAAAAACATTCAGTACTTC
TRBV28	NA	NA	TRBJ2-4	CASSISPGTRDIQYF	TGTGCCAGCAGCATTTCCCCCGGGACACGCGACATTCAGTACTTC
TRBV29-1	NA	NA	TRBJ2-7	CSVVWDWGYEQYF	TGCAGCGTTGTTTGGGACTGGGGCTACGAGCAGTACTTC